This T cell receptor (beta chain) was captured in a study of lymphopenia after photon versus proton radiotherapy (dated by TCRdb to about 2019). With regard to the full study: The study compared the immunological effects of photon versus proton radiation therapy in patients with gastrointestinal tumors who developed high-grade lymphopenia. The 15 to 25 patients in the cohort had gastrointestinal tumors, were treated with either photon or proton therapy, and subsequently developed lymphopenia. The goal of the study was to characterize the differences between the two radiation modalities in how they affect the immune system. What the work shows at the level of the full study, not this receptor alone: Once the lymphocyte count had reached its nadir, the repertoires of photon-treated patients showed oligoclonal expansion, particularly of CD8+ Temra cells, and this expansion drove the decline in diversity. During treatment, patients who received proton therapy stayed relatively stable, whereas patients who received photon therapy lost naive T cells and TCR diversity and gained effector/memory populations. Among patients across the cohort who died, overall survival time showed an inverse correlation with a larger post-nadir drop in TCR diversity. The survival association was assessed only in patients who died, and better survival with proton therapy was presented by the authors as a possibility rather than a demonstrated result.

Libraries came from the immunoSEQ multiplex PCR assay. T cell repertoires were profiled with deep sequencing of rearranged TCR beta loci together with multiparametric flow cytometry. TCRdb provides this immuneACCESS table in a form limited to in-frame rearrangements. Some clones are lacking; in checked studies, under half of them reflect an unresolved V gene, and why the rest are absent is not known. Recorded for this sample are more than 35,000 clones; around 85% of them occurred a single time. Jointly, the top ten make up about 2.9% of the sample. Comment on this clone: Its cognate antigen has yet to be identified. No much larger clone is present one base from it, and per-base qualities are unavailable.

A distance of 13 bases separates the germline ends of V and J, which lose 5 bases and 6 bases respectively. The germline V gene gives CDR1 as SGHAT and CDR2 as FQNNGV. The CDR3, cysteine through phenylalanine, is 14 amino acids long. CDR3 DNA only is kept here, 42 bases in frame from base 1. Recombination linked TRBV11-2 to TRBJ2-2; tentative D gene TRBD2, with 5 bases matching. The TCR sequence derives from a man in his fifties or sixties with gastric cancer. Specimen: peripheral blood, collected from a patient treated with photon-based radiotherapy. The sequenced DNA is TGTGCCAGCAGCCGACCTACTAGGGCCGGGGAGCTGTTTTTT. Its amino acids are CASSRPTRAGELFF.